Included here is one T cell receptor beta chain sequence, with context. The table came from immunoSEQ multiplex PCR; TCRdb's copy has only in-frame clones and leaves some out. This sample has roughly 120,000 clones, with approximately 90% found just once. The CDR3 is 11 residues long. The germline gives CDR1 DFQATT, CDR2 SNEGSKA (reference sequence). V gave up 6 bases and J gave up 11 bases, with 16 bases separating them. The record originates from a study of control samples from healthy donors and cancer patients. The J gene is TRBJ1-1, the V gene TRBV20-1; D gene ambiguous. Sequencing was done on a sample of PBMCs. The TCR comes from a woman aged 55-75 years with lung cancer. The CDR3: CSAKNPGSAFF. The CDR3 bases are TGCAGTGCAAAGAATCCGGGTTCGGCTTTCTTT.